This TCR beta chain was sequenced during a study of blood T cell repertoires in COVID-19. About the study: Collection of acute and convalescent COVID-19 samples took place in the United States, Italy and Spain. PBMCs, B-cell-depleted T cells, or T cells provided the cDNA or gDNA that made up the material.

Original handling: Counts of nucleated cells, estimated from reference gene primer amplification, were obtained. This table comes from immunoSEQ multiplex PCR, and its TCRdb copy is limited to in-frame clones, with some not included. V, J and clone size derive from that table, while D and trimming were established from the DNA sequence. The table records a few hundred thousand clones, less than 85% of them present only once. The TCR originated in a woman younger than 35 with acute or convalescent COVID-19. The sample was peripheral blood.

CDR3 in amino acids: CASSDATSGGVDTQYF. The CDR3 nucleotides read TGTGCCAGCAGTGATGCGACTAGCGGGGGGGTAGATACGCAGTATTTT. The chain recombines TRBV2 with TRBJ2-3; 14 bases fit TRBD2. The CDR3 totals 16 residues. The germline gives CDR1 SNHLY, CDR2 FYNNEI. V lost 3 bases and J lost 5; bases outside the gene matches: 4.